What follows are 32 T cell receptor beta chains derived from one specimen sequenced in a study of read filtering for tumor transcriptome and immune sequencing. This library used approximately 390 ng RNA and molecular barcoded adaptors spanning alpha/delta and beta/gamma chains. From the reads, TCRdb called clonotypes with MiXCR, one entry per CDR3 protein. The sample consists of 100,000 to 150,000 distinct CDR3 sequences, 10% to 15% of them appearing once. Material for sequencing was a population of CD138-negative cells sorted from bone marrow. These receptors were taken from a donor at least 40 years old with multiple myeloma.

This clonotype was detected many times. The V call is TRBV5-1, the J call TRBJ1-4; D might be TRBD1 (6 bases). The CDR3 covers 16 residues. The germline V gene has CDR1 SGHRS and CDR2 YFSETQ. V was pared by 0 bases and J by 8 bases, with 17 bases between. The CDR3 here is CASSLGMTGGEEKLFF. CDR3 sequence (DNA): TGCGCCAGCAGCTTGGGGATGACAGGAGGAGAGGAAAAACTGTTTTTT.

The chain employs TRBV6-5 and TRBJ1-3, with unresolved D. Trimming cost V 2 bases and J 0 bases, with 5 bases left between them. CDR3 size: 14 residues. Germline CDR1 is MNHEY and CDR2 is SVGAGI. The DNA of the CDR3 is TGTGCCAGCAGTTACGGCGTCTCTGGAAACACCATATATTTT. Translating gives CASSYGVSGNTIYF.

This clonotype was seen repeatedly, ten times or more. The chain combines TRBV20-1 with TRBJ2-1, with D perhaps matching TRBD1 (7 bases). V lost 6 bases and J 1 base, leaving 16 bases between the germline ends. Germline CDR1 is DFQATT and CDR2 is SNEGSKA (reference sequence). CDR3 length: 15 amino acids. DNA of the CDR3: TGCAGTGCCGGAGGGACAGACATTTCCTACAATGAGCAGTTCTTC. Encoded protein: CSAGGTDISYNEQFF.

This clonotype has more than one count but fewer than ten. The chain recombines TRBV28 with TRBJ2-7; TRBD2 agrees at 8 bases. The ends lost 8 bases at V and 12 bases at J; junction bases unmatched: 9. Germline V gives CDR1 MDHEN, CDR2 SYDVKM. The CDR3 totals 11 residues. The CDR3 sequence is CASRQGAGVYF. CDR3 coding DNA: TGTGCCAGCCGTCAAGGAGCGGGAGTGTACTTC.

Many counts were recorded for this clonotype. The V and J genes are TRBV19 and TRBJ2-1, with 10 bases aligning to TRBD1. This CDR3 spans 16 amino acids. Trimming removed 7 bases from V and 0 bases from J; junction bases left unmatched: 6. Germline-derived CDR1 and CDR2 are LNHDA and SQIVND (reference sequence). This chain's CDR3 is CASKGQGKISYNEQFF. CDR3 sequence (DNA): TGTGCCAGTAAGGGACAGGGGAAAATCTCCTACAATGAGCAGTTCTTC.

This clonotype occurred many times. The V gene is TRBV4-1, the J gene TRBJ2-1; 8 nucleotides match TRBD2. After removal of 0 bases from V and 6 bases from J, the junction contained 13 bases not matched to a gene. Germline CDR1 MGHRA, CDR2 YSYEKL. This CDR3 is built from 18 residues. The CDR3 reads CASSQDPGQSGGRNEQFF. The CDR3, as DNA: TGCGCCAGCAGCCAAGATCCCGGCCAAAGCGGGGGCCGCAATGAGCAGTTCTTC.

This clonotype was recorded at least ten times. The gene calls are TRBV5-1 and TRBJ2-5; no clear D. V was pared by 0 bases and J by 4 bases, with 4 bases between. CDR1 and CDR2 from the germline V gene are SGHRS and YFSETQ. The CDR3 contains 12 residues. Here the CDR3 DNA reads TGCGCCAGCAGCTTGGCCCCAGAGACCCAGTACTTC. Translating it yields CASSLAPETQYF.

The table lists this clonotype with many counts. CDR3 residues: CSARDQREWETQYF. CDR3 in DNA: TGCAGTGCTAGAGATCAGAGGGAGTGGGAGACCCAGTACTTC. The chain carries TRBV20-1 and TRBJ2-5; a possible D gene is TRBD2 (5 bases). Germline V gives CDR1 DFQATT, CDR2 SNEGSKA (reference sequence). This CDR3 comprises 14 residues. Trimming cost V 0 bases and J 5 bases, with 13 bases left between them.

This clonotype has ten or more counts. The J gene is TRBJ2-7, the V gene TRBV11-2; TRBD1 aligns across 11 bases. The germline V gene has CDR1 SGHAT and CDR2 FQNNGV. The CDR3 consists of 14 residues. The V and J ends lost 6 bases and 6 bases, in that order; junction bases with no gene match: 7. The CDR3 sequence is CASRPQGQGGEQYF. The CDR3 DNA reads TGTGCCAGCAGACCGCAGGGACAGGGGGGCGAGCAGTACTTC.

This clonotype was recorded a few times. This chain joins TRBV6-5 and TRBJ1-1; 7 bases line up with TRBD1. V shed 6 bases and J 1 base; nucleotides not matched to a gene: 11. This CDR3 comprises 16 residues. Germline assignment: CDR1 MNHEY and CDR2 SVGAGI. Written as DNA, the CDR3 is TGTGCCAGCAGCTCAGCGACAGGGCGGGGGAACACTGAAGCTTTCTTT. Amino acids: CASSSATGRGNTEAFF.

Notes on this clonotype: A much larger clone lies a single base off, so this may be a read error. The final CDR3 position lacks the conserved phenylalanine or tryptophan, pointing to a likely read error. The CDR3 coding sequence is TGCAGTGCTACGATACCAGGAACACATGGCTACACCCTC. Translating it yields CSATIPGTHGYTL. The chain is built from TRBV20-1 and TRBJ1-2; D is unresolved. V was trimmed by 4 bases and J by 6 bases, leaving 15 bases between them. The CDR3 sequence is 13 residues long. CDR1 is DFQATT and CDR2 is SNEGSKA in the germline V gene (reference sequence).

This clonotype appeared many times. The genes are TRBV20-1 and TRBJ2-3, with no clear D. The CDR3 runs to 14 residues. V was cut by 5 bases and J by 0 bases, with 12 bases left in between. Germline lookup yields CDR1 DFQATT and CDR2 SNEGSKA (reference sequence). The CDR3 spells CSAPTQASTDTQYF. CDR3 sequence (DNA): TGCAGTGCTCCCACCCAGGCTAGCACAGATACGCAGTATTTT.

In its sample, this clonotype was seen many times. The rearrangement links TRBV28 to TRBJ2-3; unclear D gene. The V end lost 10 bases, the J end lost 3 bases, and 11 bases lay between the germline ends. CDR1 and CDR2 (germline): MDHEN, SYDVKM. The CDR3 length is 12 residues. CDR3 sequence: CATARETDTQYF. The CDR3 DNA sequence: TGTGCCACGGCAAGGGAAACAGATACGCAGTATTTT.

The genes are TRBV7-9 and TRBJ1-5, with unresolved D. Trimming took 0 bases from V and 3 from J, leaving 9 bases between them. Germline lookup yields CDR1 SEHNR and CDR2 FQNEAQ (reference sequence). The CDR3 spans 15 residues. CDR3 sequence reads: CASSLAEGYNQPQHF. The CDR3 nucleotides are TGTGCCAGCAGCTTAGCGGAAGGGTACAATCAGCCCCAGCATTTT.

This clonotype has at least ten counts. CDR3 DNA sequence: TGTGCCACTGGACGAATCGGGGAGACCCAGTACTTC. Translation gives CATGRIGETQYF. This chain joins TRBV19 and TRBJ2-5, with unresolved D. CDR3 length: 12 amino acids. Germline V lookup: CDR1 LNHDA, CDR2 SQIVND (reference sequence). Between the trimmed V and J ends, which lost 10 bases and 5 bases, there was a span of 14 bases.

This clonotype was observed many times. The chain combines TRBV6-1 with TRBJ1-2; D remains unclear. Germline CDR1 reads MNHNS; CDR2 reads SASEGT. The CDR3 covers 14 residues. V gave up 1 base and J gave up 5 bases, with 11 bases separating them. The DNA for the CDR3 is TGTGCCAGCAGTGAAGACCCGCGGACGTATGGCTACACCTTC. Translating it yields CASSEDPRTYGYTF.

The sample holds many counts of this clonotype. The rearrangement uses TRBV19 and TRBJ2-1; 7 bases agree with TRBD2. After removal of 5 bases from V and 6 bases from J, the junction contained 13 bases not matched to a gene. This CDR3 contains 16 residues. CDR1 is LNHDA, CDR2 SQIVND, per germline (reference sequence). The CDR3 DNA reads as TGTGCCAGTAGTCCGCGCCCCCGACTAGCCGGCAATGAGCAGTTCTTC. Translation gives CASSPRPRLAGNEQFF.

This clonotype was observed many times. The rearrangement joins TRBV9 to TRBJ2-1; TRBD1 might be the D (5 bases). The germline V gene has CDR1 SGDLS and CDR2 YYNGEE. Trimming shortened V by 3 bases and J by 0 bases, and 13 bases separated the two germline ends. The CDR3 consists of 16 residues. As DNA, the CDR3 is TGTGCCAGCAGCGGGAATTTAGGGGTCTCCTACAATGAGCAGTTCTTC. Translating it yields CASSGNLGVSYNEQFF.

This clonotype was observed at least ten times. J is TRBJ1-6 and V is TRBV7-9; perhaps TRBD1 as D (6 bases). V lost 6 bases, J lost 5 bases, and 17 bases lay in between. The germline gives CDR1 SEHNR, CDR2 FQNEAQ (reference sequence). The CDR3 spans 16 residues. As DNA, the CDR3 is TGTGCCAGCAGAACAGAAGGGGGATATGATAATTCACCCCTCCACTTT. Residues: CASRTEGGYDNSPLHF.

This clonotype has at least ten counts. This chain uses TRBV5-1 with TRBJ2-3; 7 nucleotides match TRBD1. The junction had 9 bases not matched to a gene; V was cut back by 4 bases and J by 1 base. The CDR3 covers 16 residues. The germline gives CDR1 SGHRS, CDR2 YFSETQ. CDR3 DNA sequence: TGCGCCAGCAGCCGGCCACAGGGGCCTGGCACAGATACGCAGTATTTT. It specifies CASSRPQGPGTDTQYF.

The table lists this clonotype with many counts. The chain joins TRBV27 to TRBJ2-1; 7 nucleotides align to TRBD2. This CDR3 comprises 16 residues. Germline CDR1 reads MNHEY; CDR2 reads SMNVEV (reference sequence). V was pared by 6 bases and J by 0 bases, with 8 bases of the junction left unmatched. CDR3 region: CASSLTSVSSYNEQFF. CDR3 coding DNA: TGTGCCAGCAGCTTAACTAGCGTAAGCTCCTACAATGAGCAGTTCTTC.

This clonotype came up many times. The rearrangement joins TRBV3-1 to TRBJ2-7; D remains unclear. The V and J ends lost 4 bases and 7 bases respectively, with 14 bases between them. The CDR3 length is 13 residues. The V gene's germline CDR1 is LGHDT and CDR2 YNNKEL (reference sequence). In nucleotides, the CDR3 is TGTGCCAGCAGCCCTGGCGAAACCGGGGAGCAGTACTTC. This gives the protein CASSPGETGEQYF.

In its sample, this clonotype was seen many times. The chain employs TRBV29-1 and TRBJ2-5; D not certain. V was shortened by 4 bases and J by 5 bases, with 5 bases between the two germline ends. Germline CDR1 and CDR2: SQVTM and ANQGSEA. There are 10 residues in the CDR3. The CDR3 loop reads CSVATETQYF. CDR3 coding DNA: TGCAGCGTTGCCACGGAGACCCAGTACTTC.

This clonotype was counted many times. The chain has TRBV12-3 or TRBV12-4 and TRBJ2-4, with 8 bases lining up with TRBD2. CDR3 size: 14 residues. V dropped 5 bases and J dropped 5; count of bases not matched to a gene: 5. CDR3 amino acids: CASSPGTRENIQYF. The CDR3 DNA reads TGTGCCAGCAGTCCCGGGACTAGGGAAAACATTCAGTACTTC.

This clonotype was counted at least ten times. The V gene is TRBV7-9, the J gene TRBJ1-5; D remains ambiguous. This CDR3 contains 13 residues. Trimming shortened V by 0 bases and J by 5 bases, and 5 bases separated the two germline ends. Per germline, CDR1 SEHNR and CDR2 FQNEAQ (reference sequence). CDR3 amino acids: CASSLARDQPQHF. The CDR3 region has the DNA TGTGCCAGCAGCTTAGCGCGGGATCAGCCCCAGCATTTT.

Only a few counts were recorded for this clonotype. A clone one base away is much larger, so this may be a read error. The chain combines TRBV7-6 with TRBJ1-1; D unclear. The CDR3 is made up of 15 amino acids. V dropped 4 bases and J dropped 3 bases, with 15 bases sitting between them. CDR1 and CDR2 (germline): SGHVS, FNYEAQ. CDR3 DNA: TGTGCCAGCAGCTCAGGTGAGAGGACTTACACTGAAGCTTTCTTT. It encodes CASSSGERTYTEAFF.

The chain uses TRBV7-3 and TRBJ2-3; possible D gene TRBD2, 6 bases. Trimming removed 5 bases from V and 4 bases from J, with 10 bases in between. This CDR3 spans 13 amino acids. Germline V CDR1 and CDR2: SGHTA, FQGTGA. Here the CDR3 reads CASSDQRADTQYF. CDR3 DNA: TGTGCCAGCAGCGACCAGCGGGCAGATACGCAGTATTTT.

In its sample, this clonotype was seen many times. The chain has TRBV28 and TRBJ2-2, with D perhaps matching TRBD2 (5 bases). Per the germline V gene, CDR1 is MDHEN and CDR2 is SYDVKM. V dropped 2 bases and J dropped 5 bases, with 9 bases sitting between them. CDR3 size: 14 residues. The CDR3 spells CASSLRGGTGELFF. In DNA, the CDR3 is TGTGCCAGCAGTTTACGGGGTGGGACCGGGGAGCTGTTTTTT. The entire variable domain, with the rest obtained from reference TRBV28 and TRBJ2-2, is as follows: DVKVTQSSRYLVKRTGEKVFLECVQDMDHENMFWYRQDPGLGLRLIYFSYDVKMKEKGDIPEGYSVSREKKERFSLILESASTNQTSMYLCASSLRGGTGELFFGEGSRLTVL.

The rearrangement joins TRBV2 to TRBJ2-3; 9 bases are shared with TRBD1. The V and J ends lost 7 bases and 1 base, in that order; junction bases with no gene match: 9. Per the germline V gene, CDR1 is SNHLY and CDR2 is FYNNEI. This CDR3 has 16 amino acids. Here the CDR3 reads CASMEWDRAGTDTQYF. The CDR3 DNA sequence: TGTGCCAGCATGGAATGGGACAGGGCTGGCACAGATACGCAGTATTTT.

This clonotype occurred a few times. A read error is possible here, since a much larger clone lies one base away. V and J are TRBV5-1 and TRBJ2-2, with TRBD1 matching over 9 bases. Germline lookup yields CDR1 SGHRS and CDR2 YFSETQ. This CDR3 has 15 amino acids. The CDR3 is CASRTGTGLTGKLFF. CDR3 bases: TGCGCCAGCAGAACCGGGACAGGGCTCACCGGGAAGCTGTTTTTT.

As for this clonotype: A much larger clonotype is one base distant, so this may be a read error. The chain links TRBV7-6 to TRBJ1-3, with a weak D call TRBD1 (5 bases). V lost 4 bases to trimming and J lost 0 bases, with 10 bases between them. Germline lookup yields CDR1 SGHVS and CDR2 FNYEAQ. The CDR3 sequence is 15 residues long. The DNA for the CDR3 is TGTGCCAGCAGCTCGGACGGGGCCTCTGGAAACACCATATATTTT. Translated, it gives CASSSDGASGNTIYF.

The table lists this clonotype with many counts. The chain links TRBV6-1 to TRBJ2-3; no firm D call. The CDR3 contains 14 residues. Deletions cut 5 bases from V and 2 bases from J, with 11 bases between. The germline CDR1 and CDR2 sequences are MNHNS and SASEGT. The CDR3 sequence: CASSFRYLTDTQYF. CDR3 nucleotides: TGTGCCAGCAGTTTCCGTTACCTCACAGATACGCAGTATTTT.